This is a list of T cell receptor beta chains from one sample in a study of blood T cells in healthy people across ages. MiXCR, run by TCRdb on the 5' RACE reads, gives a single entry per CDR3 protein. The sample yields roughly 800,000 distinct CDR3 sequences, about a quarter seen once. These data were also reused for a study on T cells of mothers and their children.

Sequencing used blood. The receptors were sampled from a boy aged 5-17 years in good health. The conserved cysteine and the conserved F or W are not part of the CDR3 here.

V | CDR3
TRBV7-9 | ASSLEGSGTEAF
TRBV6-1 | ASSAGTARTFSSYNEQF
TRBV12-3/TRBV12-4 | ASSLRVIWGLGQVPGELF
TRBV5-4 | ASRFTEGGTDTQY
TRBV30 | AWSVIANYGYT
TRBV28 | ASSPSELRVAQPQH
TRBV6-5 | ASSYSRGLAGRIQY
TRBV20-1 | SARAFSKDSPYNEQF
TRBV3-1 | ASSHPTSGDIGEQF
TRBV6-1 | ASSEDGATEETQY
TRBV24-1 | ATSDVDPSVKYNEQF
TRBV2 | ASSGRGATVYTEAF
TRBV6-5 | ASAGGLQETQY
TRBV12-3/TRBV12-4 | ASIPPGTGGYNEQF
TRBV15 | ATSRGLAVTDTQY
TRBV2 | ASSEGRPNNEKLF
TRBV16 | ASSQEGQRWEQF
TRBV19 | ASSPSTGGSYEQY
TRBV5-1 | ASGRREFEAF
TRBV7-9 | ASSLGLKKLF
TRBV29-1 | SVFTTVYGYT
TRBV5-1 | ASSRGDNNQPQH
TRBV6-5 | ASSYATPYQETQY
TRBV29-1 | SVVGSYNQPQH
TRBV5-1 | ASSPGLSQPQH
TRBV9 | ASSVGAENQETQY
TRBV5-1 | ASSWRPSMRGGPYEQY
TRBV7-2 | ASSLHSYSSYNEQF
TRBV11-2 | ASSLPRGQY
TRBV11-2 | ASSLDLRANTEAF
TRBV6-6 | ASSYHRNGYT
TRBV29-1 | SVVFGSEAQY
TRBV4-3 | ASSQDGQGGYGYT
TRBV9 | ASSVDQGARDEQY
TRBV29-1 | SVDRGYNEQF
TRBV7-9 | ASSNAARETQY
TRBV29-1 | SGGTGGRYEQY
TRBV21-1 | ASSSRDRSSYEQY
TRBV5-1 | ASSLEVGTASTDTQY
TRBV4-1 | ASSQVFGAGYGYT
TRBV5-1 | ASSLSHLAKNIQY
TRBV15 | ATSRSNYEQY
TRBV29-1 | SVDWGDTEAF
TRBV2 | ASSGSQGQGKETQY
TRBV12-3/TRBV12-4 | ASSFTATDTQY